These 20 T cell receptor beta chains came from one sample sequenced in a study of T cell repertoires in cytomegalovirus infection (dated by TCRdb to between 2019 and 2020). The instrument was an Illumina HiSeq 1500. TCRdb passed the public sequencing reads through fastp at Q25 and MiXCR, retaining productive beta sequences. Identical CDR3 proteins give one entry, which carries the most common genes and DNA. Present in this sample are tens of thousands of distinct CDR3 sequences, 20% of which were seen just once. Around 67% of the sample is held by the ten biggest clonotypes. The treatment or condition label on this specimen signifies: in vitro stimulation with specific CMV peptide epitopes to enrich CMV-specific T cells. No antigens are known for them. Sequenced here: CD8+ T cells from cultured PBMCs, sampled from culture after CMV antigen stimulation. The receptors were gathered from a human donor in good health (CMV status not recorded). Some clones in this sample may be carry-over from other donors' samples.

At least ten counts were recorded for this clonotype. The chain combines TRBV6-1 with TRBJ2-1, with 9 bases that match TRBD2. The J segment lost 6 bases and the V segment lost 7 bases, leaving 7 bases of the junction unmatched. CDR1 and CDR2 (germline): MNHNS, SASEGT. This CDR3 is built from 14 residues. The CDR3 loop reads CASIPGTSINEQFF. The CDR3 DNA sequence: TGTGCCAGCATCCCCGGGACTAGCATCAATGAGCAGTTCTTC.

This clonotype was seen a few times. The chain carries TRBV7-3 and TRBJ2-7; 10 bases fit TRBD1. With 5 bases clipped from V and 4 bases from J, the junction kept 14 bases outside the gene matches. CDR1 SGHTA and CDR2 FQGTGA come from the germline V gene. The CDR3 covers 17 residues. The CDR3 reads CASSPSLRTGGGYEQYF. The CDR3 region has the DNA TGTGCCAGCAGCCCCTCCCTCCGGACAGGGGGAGGTTACGAGCAGTACTTC.

The V call is TRBV7-6, the J call TRBJ2-1; TRBD2 matches 11 bases. The J segment lost 9 bases and the V segment lost 0 bases, leaving 13 bases of the junction unmatched. From germline, CDR1 is SGHVS and CDR2 FNYEAQ. The CDR3 contains 18 residues. CDR3 sequence (DNA): TGTGCCAGCAGCTTAGCGCCTGGGGATAGCGGGGGGGCCCCTGAGCAGTTCTTC. As protein: CASSLAPGDSGGAPEQFF.

The chain has TRBV7-2 and TRBJ1-5, with unresolved D. The CDR3 extends over 16 amino acids. The germline V gene encodes CDR1 SGHTA and CDR2 FQGNSA. Trimming pared 2 bases from V and 3 bases from J, leaving 14 bases between. The CDR3 nucleotides read TGTGCCAGCAGCTTAAGAATGGGGTTAAACAATCAGCCCCAGCATTTT. Protein sequence: CASSLRMGLNNQPQHF.

This clonotype was observed a few times. The J gene is TRBJ2-5, the V gene TRBV7-9, with 10 bases that match TRBD1. The CDR3 spans 19 residues. Losses at the gene ends were 5 bases for V and 5 bases for J; bases not matched to a gene: 20. Per the germline V gene, CDR1 is SEHNR and CDR2 is FQNEAQ (reference sequence). DNA of the CDR3: TGTGCCAGCAGCGTGCCGGGACAGGGGACGCACCCGTACTGGGAGACCCAGTACTTC. This codes for CASSVPGQGTHPYWETQYF.

The table lists this clonotype with a few counts. The V call is TRBV7-8, the J call TRBJ2-2, with 9 bases aligning to TRBD1. Germline V gives CDR1 SGHVS, CDR2 FQNEAQ. V was pared by 5 bases and J by 7 bases, with 5 bases of the junction left unmatched. The CDR3 extends over 14 amino acids. CDR3 sequence reads: CASSPRQGVGELFF. In nucleotides, the CDR3 is TGTGCCAGCAGCCCCAGACAGGGGGTCGGGGAGCTGTTTTTT.

V gene TRBV6-2 or TRBV6-3 combines with J gene TRBJ2-7; D is unclear. Germline V gene sequence: CDR1 MNHEY, CDR2 SVGEGT. V was cut by 4 bases and J by 0 bases, with 13 bases left in between. The CDR3 is made up of 15 amino acids. CDR3 DNA: TGTGCCAGCAGTTTGGATGAGGCGGCCTCCTACGAGCAGTACTTC. Encoded protein: CASSLDEAASYEQYF.

This clonotype was picked up many times. V is TRBV27 and J is TRBJ2-2, with D unclear. The CDR3 loop spans 12 amino acids. Trimming removed 8 bases at V and 2 bases at J, with 6 bases between. Germline loops: CDR1 MNHEY, CDR2 SMNVEV (reference sequence). CDR3 loop: CASGFNTGELFF. The CDR3 region has the DNA TGTGCCAGCGGCTTTAACACCGGGGAGCTGTTTTTT.

A few counts support this clonotype. The genes are TRBV6-6 and TRBJ1-3, with a tentative D call TRBD1 (6 bases). Germline V gene data show CDR1 as MNHNY and CDR2 as SVGAGI (reference sequence). V was clipped by 7 bases and J by 4 bases, with 17 bases between them. This CDR3 spans 15 amino acids. The CDR3 spells CASTPRGRSGNTIYF. CDR3 sequence (DNA): TGTGCCAGCACCCCACGGGGGCGATCCGGAAACACCATATATTTT.

This clonotype was counted a few times. The chain joins TRBV7-6 to TRBJ2-5; TRBD2 aligns across 8 bases. The V gene end was trimmed by 2 bases and the J gene end by 0 bases; junction bases not matched to a gene: 2. Germline V CDR1 and CDR2: SGHVS, FNYEAQ. The CDR3 is made up of 15 amino acids. The CDR3 region is CASSLTSGYQETQYF. The CDR3 DNA reads TGTGCCAGCAGCTTAACTAGCGGTTACCAAGAGACCCAGTACTTC.

The rearrangement links TRBV7-2 to TRBJ1-2; D is unresolved. CDR1 is SGHTA and CDR2 is FQGNSA in the germline V gene. The CDR3 consists of 14 residues. With 1 base removed from V and 3 bases from J, the gap between germline ends came to 9 bases. The CDR3 DNA follows: TGTGCCAGCAGCTTAGATGTAGCCGACTATGGCTACACCTTC. The encoded protein is CASSLDVADYGYTF.

The chain is built from TRBV7-9 and TRBJ1-1; D is unclear. V was clipped by 5 bases and J by 1 base, with 14 bases between them. From germline, CDR1 is SEHNR and CDR2 FQNEAQ (reference sequence). This CDR3 spans 15 amino acids. CDR3 DNA sequence: TGTGCCAGCAGCCTCATAAGCTCGTGGAACACTGAAGCTTTCTTT. It is translated as CASSLISSWNTEAFF.

The CDR3 bases are TGTGCCAGCACCCCTCGCCCTTTAAGAGAGACCCAGTACTTC. This translates into CASTPRPLRETQYF. The chain combines TRBV6-2 or TRBV6-3 with TRBJ2-5; D gene ambiguous. V lost 7 bases and J lost 4, with 16 bases in between. Germline CDR1 MNHEY, CDR2 SVGEGT. The CDR3 contains 14 residues.

The chain combines TRBV6-5 with TRBJ1-2; D possibly corresponds to TRBD1 (5 bases). CDR1 is MNHEY, CDR2 SVGAGI, per germline. The V end lost 2 bases, the J end lost 4 bases, and 35 bases lay between the germline ends. This CDR3 contains 22 residues. CDR3 DNA sequence: TGTGCCAGCAGTTACCAGGGCGGGGGAGACACCGGCCCACAGTTGGAATTCTATGGCTACACCTTC. Protein: CASSYQGGGDTGPQLEFYGYTF.

This clonotype appeared a few times. V gene TRBV7-2 combines with J gene TRBJ2-5; a possible D gene is TRBD2 (6 bases). In germline, CDR1 is SGHTA, CDR2 FQGNSA. The CDR3 consists of 15 residues. V was clipped by 2 bases and J by 3 bases, with 13 bases between them. CDR3 region: CASSLTGVRKETQYF. CDR3 coding DNA: TGTGCCAGCAGCTTAACGGGGGTCAGAAAAGAGACCCAGTACTTC. The variable domain in full, completed from reference TRBV7-2 and TRBJ2-5, reads GAGVSQSPSNKVTEKGKDVELRCDPISGHTALYWYRQSLGQGLEFLIYFQGNSAPDKSGLPSDRFSAERTGGSVSTLTIQRTQQEDSAVYLCASSLTGVRKETQYFGPGTRLLVL.

In its sample, this clonotype was seen many times. The chain uses TRBV7-9 and TRBJ1-1; D not certain. Germline CDR1 is SEHNR and CDR2 is FQNEAQ (reference sequence). V was clipped by 6 bases and J by 5 bases, with 10 bases between them. The CDR3 contains 12 residues. This CDR3 is CASRSVRTEAFF. The CDR3 coding sequence is TGTGCCAGCAGAAGCGTGCGGACTGAAGCTTTCTTT.

The chain uses TRBV9 and TRBJ2-5; 11 positions agree with TRBD1. Per germline, CDR1 SGDLS and CDR2 YYNGEE. V dropped 3 bases and J dropped 4; count of bases not matched to a gene: 32. This CDR3 has 24 residues. The CDR3 region is CASSASTPGQGGLAGASEIETQYF. CDR3 coding DNA: TGTGCCAGCAGCGCAAGCACTCCGGGACAGGGGGGACTAGCCGGAGCCTCTGAAATAGAGACCCAGTACTTC.

V and J are TRBV19 and TRBJ2-1; TRBD2 matches at 13 bases. The length of the CDR3 is 16 residues. The V segment lost 5 bases and the J segment 5 bases; nucleotides outside the gene matches: 6. Germline lookup yields CDR1 LNHDA and CDR2 SQIVND (reference sequence). The CDR3: CASSLGLAGTDNEQFF. CDR3 nucleotides: TGTGCCAGTAGTCTGGGACTAGCGGGGACCGACAATGAGCAGTTCTTC.

The sample holds a few counts of this clonotype. The chain joins TRBV7-8 to TRBJ2-7; D not resolved. Germline lookup yields CDR1 SGHVS and CDR2 FQNEAQ. The CDR3 totals 13 residues. V lost 8 bases to trimming and J lost 1 base, with 12 bases between them. The CDR3 coding sequence is TGTGCCAGCCGAGATACACCGTCCTACGAGCAGTACTTC. It translates to CASRDTPSYEQYF. Full variable domain (outside the CDR3, taken from reference TRBV7-8 and TRBJ2-7): GAGVSQSPRYKVAKRGQDVALRCDPISGHVSLFWYQQALGQGPEFLTYFQNEAQLDKSGLPSDRFFAERPEGSVSTLKIQRTQQEDSAVYLCASRDTPSYEQYFGPGTRLTVT.

V usage is TRBV7-9 and J usage is TRBJ2-7; TRBD2 matches at 10 bases. The V segment lost 5 bases and the J segment 3 bases; nucleotides outside the gene matches: 7. Germline CDR1 SEHNR, CDR2 FQNEAQ (reference sequence). CDR3 length: 15 residues. Written as DNA, the CDR3 is TGTGCCAGCAGCCCAGAGCGGGAGGGCCACTACGAGCAGTACTTC. Protein sequence: CASSPEREGHYEQYF. The whole variable domain, filled in from reference TRBV7-9 and TRBJ2-7, reads DTGVSQNPRHKITKRGQNVTFRCDPISEHNRLYWYRQTLGQGPEFLTYFQNEAQLEKSRLLSDRFSAERPKGSFSTLEIQRTEQGDSAMYLCASSPEREGHYEQYFGPGTRLTVT.